These T cell receptor beta chains were read from a single sample in a study of blood T cell repertoires in COVID-19. Clones were read by immunoSEQ multiplex PCR, and TCRdb kept only the in-frame ones, dropping some. This sample has some 180,000 clones, with around 82% found just once. The sample comprised peripheral blood. Receptor source: an elderly woman with acute or convalescent COVID-19. The CDR3 runs from the conserved cysteine through the conserved F or W. The order of the fields is V gene, D gene, clone size, J gene, CDR3 protein, CDR3 DNA. D genes are given only for firm matches. Clone size is stated in some rows and not others, as once, few, many or a class when expanded.

V gene: TRBV6-5; D gene: TRBD1; clone size: .; J gene: TRBJ2-7; CDR3 protein: CATATGLAYEQYF; CDR3 DNA: TGTGCCACCGCGACAGGGTTGGCCTACGAGCAGTACTTC
V gene: TRBV5-1; D gene: .; clone size: .; J gene: TRBJ2-5; CDR3 protein: CASSSERYQETQYF; CDR3 DNA: TGCGCCAGCAGCTCGGAGAGGTACCAAGAGACCCAGTACTTC
V gene: TRBV5-5; D gene: .; clone size: .; J gene: TRBJ1-2; CDR3 protein: CASSLNGQIYGYTF; CDR3 DNA: TGTGCCAGCAGCTTAAACGGACAGATCTATGGCTACACCTTC
V gene: TRBV3-1/TRBV3-2; D gene: .; clone size: .; J gene: TRBJ1-4; CDR3 protein: CASSQMVQNEKLFF; CDR3 DNA: TGTGCCAGCAGCCAAATGGTACAGAATGAAAAACTGTTTTTT
V gene: TRBV18; D gene: TRBD2; clone size: .; J gene: TRBJ2-5; CDR3 protein: CASSPVRETETQYF; CDR3 DNA: TGTGCCAGCTCACCGGTGCGGGAGACCGAGACCCAGTACTTC
V gene: TRBV28; D gene: TRBD2; clone size: .; J gene: TRBJ2-2; CDR3 protein: CASERGEVAGELFF; CDR3 DNA: TGTGCCAGCGAACGGGGGGAGGTTGCCGGGGAGCTGTTTTTT
V gene: TRBV19; D gene: .; clone size: .; J gene: TRBJ1-2; CDR3 protein: CASSNRQNYGYTF; CDR3 DNA: TGTGCCAGTAGTAACCGACAGAACTATGGCTACACCTTC
V gene: TRBV5-8; D gene: .; clone size: .; J gene: TRBJ2-7; CDR3 protein: CASSFRTDFSEQYF; CDR3 DNA: TGTGCCAGCAGCTTCAGGACGGACTTCTCCGAGCAGTACTTC
V gene: TRBV6-5; D gene: .; clone size: .; J gene: TRBJ1-2; CDR3 protein: CASSYGAQGADYGYTF; CDR3 DNA: TGTGCCAGCAGTTACGGGGCGCAGGGCGCCGACTATGGCTACACCTTC
V gene: TRBV12-3/TRBV12-4; D gene: .; clone size: once; J gene: TRBJ2-3; CDR3 protein: CASSHEVTQYF; CDR3 DNA: TGTGCCAGCAGTCATGAGGTTACGCAGTATTTT
V gene: TRBV7-2; D gene: .; clone size: once; J gene: TRBJ2-1; CDR3 protein: CASSRRLDSYNEQFF; CDR3 DNA: TGTGCCAGCAGCCGCCGACTTGACTCCTACAATGAGCAGTTCTTC
V gene: TRBV9; D gene: TRBD2; clone size: .; J gene: TRBJ2-7; CDR3 protein: CASSVDSGSHEQYF; CDR3 DNA: TGTGCCAGCAGCGTAGATAGCGGGAGTCACGAGCAGTACTTC
V gene: TRBV4-2; D gene: .; clone size: .; J gene: TRBJ1-3; CDR3 protein: CASSRGPLSSGNTIYF; CDR3 DNA: TGTGCCAGCAGCCGCGGTCCTCTTAGCTCTGGAAACACCATATATTTT
V gene: TRBV5-8; D gene: .; clone size: .; J gene: TRBJ2-1; CDR3 protein: CASSWSPGGRVNEQFF; CDR3 DNA: TGTGCCAGCAGCTGGAGCCCAGGGGGGCGTGTGAATGAGCAGTTCTTC
V gene: TRBV12-3/TRBV12-4; D gene: .; clone size: .; J gene: TRBJ2-3; CDR3 protein: CASSFEGNTQYF; CDR3 DNA: TGTGCCAGCAGTTTCGAGGGAAATACGCAGTATTTT
V gene: TRBV15; D gene: TRBD2; clone size: .; J gene: TRBJ2-7; CDR3 protein: CATSRELAGSDEQYF; CDR3 DNA: TGTGCCACCAGCAGAGAATTAGCGGGGTCCGACGAGCAGTACTTC
V gene: TRBV12-5; D gene: TRBD2; clone size: .; J gene: TRBJ2-5; CDR3 protein: CASGLGTSGSVGETQYF; CDR3 DNA: TGTGCTAGTGGTTTGGGGACTAGCGGGAGTGTCGGAGAGACCCAGTACTTC
V gene: TRBV7-3; D gene: .; clone size: .; J gene: TRBJ2-3; CDR3 protein: CASSLVGDTQYF; CDR3 DNA: TGTGCCAGCAGCTTAGTCGGGGATACGCAGTATTTT
V gene: TRBV5-6; D gene: .; clone size: .; J gene: TRBJ1-6; CDR3 protein: CASSLGTANSPLHF; CDR3 DNA: TGTGCCAGCAGCTTGGGGACAGCAAATTCACCCCTCCACTTT
V gene: TRBV6-5; D gene: .; clone size: .; J gene: TRBJ1-1; CDR3 protein: CASRSSTEAFF; CDR3 DNA: TGTGCCAGCAGGAGTAGCACTGAAGCTTTCTTT
V gene: TRBV21-1; D gene: .; clone size: .; J gene: TRBJ1-2; CDR3 protein: CASSKEGGDQGRFPNGYTF; CDR3 DNA: TGTGCCAGCAGCAAAGAGGGCGGGGACCAGGGCAGGTTTCCGAATGGCTACACCTTC
V gene: TRBV19; D gene: .; clone size: .; J gene: TRBJ2-1; CDR3 protein: CASRTVSGVYNEQFF; CDR3 DNA: TGTGCCAGTAGGACAGTCTCAGGGGTCTACAATGAGCAGTTCTTC
V gene: TRBV7-2; D gene: .; clone size: .; J gene: TRBJ2-5; CDR3 protein: CASSLIAGIQETQYF; CDR3 DNA: TGTGCCAGCAGCTTAATCGCGGGGATCCAAGAGACCCAGTACTTC
V gene: TRBV19; D gene: TRBD2; clone size: .; J gene: TRBJ2-1; CDR3 protein: CASSIAGGPSNEQFF; CDR3 DNA: TGTGCCAGTAGTATAGCGGGAGGGCCAAGCAATGAGCAGTTCTTC
V gene: TRBV5-1; D gene: TRBD1; clone size: few; J gene: TRBJ2-7; CDR3 protein: CASSWGQSHSYEQYF; CDR3 DNA: TGCGCCAGCAGCTGGGGACAGTCCCACTCCTACGAGCAGTACTTC
V gene: TRBV29-1; D gene: .; clone size: .; J gene: TRBJ2-1; CDR3 protein: CSVDSRAYNEQFF; CDR3 DNA: TGCAGCGTTGATTCCAGGGCCTACAATGAGCAGTTCTTC
V gene: TRBV13; D gene: .; clone size: .; J gene: TRBJ1-1; CDR3 protein: CASSLGGHLSTEAFF; CDR3 DNA: TGTGCCAGCAGCTTAGGGGGACATCTGTCCACTGAAGCTTTCTTT
V gene: TRBV5-1; D gene: .; clone size: .; J gene: TRBJ2-1; CDR3 protein: CASSLDQAVYEQFF; CDR3 DNA: TGCGCCAGCAGCTTGGACCAAGCGGTGTATGAGCAGTTCTTC
V gene: TRBV29-1; D gene: .; clone size: .; J gene: TRBJ1-3; CDR3 protein: CSVEDPHRGNTIYF; CDR3 DNA: TGCAGCGTTGAAGATCCCCACCGGGGAAACACCATATATTTT
V gene: TRBV18; D gene: .; clone size: .; J gene: TRBJ1-1; CDR3 protein: CASSPTGNTEAFF; CDR3 DNA: TGTGCCAGCTCACCAACTGGGAACACTGAAGCTTTCTTT
V gene: TRBV5-6; D gene: .; clone size: .; J gene: TRBJ1-1; CDR3 protein: CASSFMNTEAFF; CDR3 DNA: TGTGCCAGCAGCTTTATGAACACTGAAGCTTTCTTT
V gene: TRBV9; D gene: .; clone size: .; J gene: TRBJ2-3; CDR3 protein: CASSVDPNGYDTQYF; CDR3 DNA: TGTGCCAGCAGCGTAGACCCCAACGGGTACGATACGCAGTATTTT
V gene: TRBV5-1; D gene: .; clone size: .; J gene: TRBJ1-5; CDR3 protein: CASSLTGLNNQPQHF; CDR3 DNA: TGCGCCAGCAGCTTGACGGGACTCAATAATCAGCCCCAGCATTTT
V gene: TRBV29-1; D gene: .; clone size: .; J gene: TRBJ2-5; CDR3 protein: CSVYTSRETQYF; CDR3 DNA: TGCAGCGTTTACACTAGCAGAGAGACCCAGTACTTC
V gene: TRBV28; D gene: .; clone size: .; J gene: TRBJ1-2; CDR3 protein: CASSLSFPPGHGYTF; CDR3 DNA: TGTGCCAGCAGTTTATCTTTTCCGCCAGGGCATGGCTACACCTTC
V gene: TRBV7-8; D gene: TRBD1; clone size: .; J gene: TRBJ1-1; CDR3 protein: CASSSRTGGNTEAFF; CDR3 DNA: TGTGCCAGCAGCTCTAGGACAGGAGGGAACACTGAAGCTTTCTTT
V gene: TRBV4-2; D gene: TRBD2; clone size: .; J gene: TRBJ2-3; CDR3 protein: CASSQEAGVSDTQYF; CDR3 DNA: TGTGCCAGCAGCCAAGAGGCGGGGGTGTCAGATACGCAGTATTTT
V gene: TRBV18; D gene: .; clone size: .; J gene: TRBJ2-3; CDR3 protein: CASSPSADTQYF; CDR3 DNA: TGTGCCAGCTCACCGTCAGCAGATACGCAGTATTTT
V gene: TRBV6-5; D gene: .; clone size: .; J gene: TRBJ2-1; CDR3 protein: CASSYSGTEQFF; CDR3 DNA: TGTGCCAGCAGTTACTCAGGGACAGAGCAGTTCTTC
V gene: TRBV5-1; D gene: TRBD1; clone size: .; J gene: TRBJ2-1; CDR3 protein: CASSLGGGTHNEQFF; CDR3 DNA: TGCGCCAGCAGCTTGGGAGGGGGCACCCACAATGAGCAGTTCTTC
V gene: TRBV7-2; D gene: TRBD2; clone size: .; J gene: TRBJ2-7; CDR3 protein: CASGYSQGGRGLGQYF; CDR3 DNA: TGTGCCTCAGGTTACTCCCAAGGCGGGAGGGGATTGGGGCAGTACTTC
V gene: TRBV9; D gene: TRBD1; clone size: .; J gene: TRBJ1-2; CDR3 protein: CASSISGQDYGYTF; CDR3 DNA: TGTGCCAGCAGCATATCGGGACAGGACTATGGCTACACCTTC
V gene: TRBV30; D gene: TRBD2; clone size: once; J gene: TRBJ2-2; CDR3 protein: CAWRAPGREYTGELFF; CDR3 DNA: TGTGCCTGGAGGGCCCCGGGGCGGGAGTACACCGGGGAGCTGTTTTTT
V gene: TRBV25-1; D gene: .; clone size: .; J gene: TRBJ1-1; CDR3 protein: CASRADGTEAFF; CDR3 DNA: TGTGCCAGCAGAGCGGACGGCACTGAAGCTTTCTTT
V gene: TRBV10-3; D gene: .; clone size: .; J gene: TRBJ1-6; CDR3 protein: CATQAGNSPLHF; CDR3 DNA: TGTGCCACCCAGGCGGGAAATTCACCCCTCCACTTT
V gene: TRBV28; D gene: .; clone size: .; J gene: TRBJ1-1; CDR3 protein: CASSFRTGRRHTEAFF; CDR3 DNA: TGTGCCAGCAGTTTTAGGACTGGGAGAAGGCACACTGAAGCTTTCTTT
V gene: TRBV2; D gene: TRBD2; clone size: .; J gene: TRBJ2-7; CDR3 protein: CASKLTSGNSEQYF; CDR3 DNA: TGTGCCAGCAAATTGACTAGCGGGAATAGCGAGCAGTACTTC
V gene: TRBV28; D gene: .; clone size: .; J gene: TRBJ1-3; CDR3 protein: CASSRFAQASSGNTIYF; CDR3 DNA: TGTGCCAGCAGTAGGTTTGCACAGGCAAGCTCTGGAAACACCATATATTTT
V gene: TRBV19; D gene: TRBD1; clone size: medium-sized; J gene: TRBJ2-2; CDR3 protein: CASSIDIKGAVNTGELFF; CDR3 DNA: TGTGCCAGTAGTATAGATATTAAGGGGGCTGTGAACACCGGGGAGCTGTTTTTT
V gene: TRBV19; D gene: .; clone size: once; J gene: TRBJ2-7; CDR3 protein: CASAPARAPYEQYF; CDR3 DNA: TGTGCCAGTGCCCCTGCGCGGGCTCCCTACGAGCAGTACTTC
V gene: TRBV28; D gene: TRBD2; clone size: .; J gene: TRBJ2-5; CDR3 protein: CASSSMGGVQETQYF; CDR3 DNA: TGTGCCAGCAGTTCAATGGGGGGGGTCCAAGAGACCCAGTACTTC
V gene: TRBV28; D gene: .; clone size: .; J gene: TRBJ1-4; CDR3 protein: CASSLSREEKLFF; CDR3 DNA: TGTGCCAGCAGTTTATCAAGGGAGGAGAAACTGTTTTTT
V gene: TRBV12-3/TRBV12-4; D gene: .; clone size: .; J gene: TRBJ2-7; CDR3 protein: CASSFRGRGEQYF; CDR3 DNA: TGTGCCAGCAGTTTTCGAGGCAGGGGCGAGCAGTACTTC
V gene: TRBV6-2/TRBV6-3; D gene: TRBD2; clone size: few; J gene: TRBJ2-3; CDR3 protein: CASSSGLADRLWGTDTQYF; CDR3 DNA: TGTGCCAGCAGTTCCGGACTAGCGGACAGACTCTGGGGCACAGATACGCAGTATTTT
V gene: TRBV6-5; D gene: .; clone size: .; J gene: TRBJ2-7; CDR3 protein: CASSLRGTEGLEQYF; CDR3 DNA: TGTGCCAGCAGTCTTCGCGGGACAGAGGGACTCGAGCAGTACTTC
V gene: TRBV5-1; D gene: TRBD1; clone size: .; J gene: TRBJ1-2; CDR3 protein: CASSRDSIAGYTF; CDR3 DNA: TGCGCCAGCAGCCGGGACAGCATAGCCGGCTACACCTTC